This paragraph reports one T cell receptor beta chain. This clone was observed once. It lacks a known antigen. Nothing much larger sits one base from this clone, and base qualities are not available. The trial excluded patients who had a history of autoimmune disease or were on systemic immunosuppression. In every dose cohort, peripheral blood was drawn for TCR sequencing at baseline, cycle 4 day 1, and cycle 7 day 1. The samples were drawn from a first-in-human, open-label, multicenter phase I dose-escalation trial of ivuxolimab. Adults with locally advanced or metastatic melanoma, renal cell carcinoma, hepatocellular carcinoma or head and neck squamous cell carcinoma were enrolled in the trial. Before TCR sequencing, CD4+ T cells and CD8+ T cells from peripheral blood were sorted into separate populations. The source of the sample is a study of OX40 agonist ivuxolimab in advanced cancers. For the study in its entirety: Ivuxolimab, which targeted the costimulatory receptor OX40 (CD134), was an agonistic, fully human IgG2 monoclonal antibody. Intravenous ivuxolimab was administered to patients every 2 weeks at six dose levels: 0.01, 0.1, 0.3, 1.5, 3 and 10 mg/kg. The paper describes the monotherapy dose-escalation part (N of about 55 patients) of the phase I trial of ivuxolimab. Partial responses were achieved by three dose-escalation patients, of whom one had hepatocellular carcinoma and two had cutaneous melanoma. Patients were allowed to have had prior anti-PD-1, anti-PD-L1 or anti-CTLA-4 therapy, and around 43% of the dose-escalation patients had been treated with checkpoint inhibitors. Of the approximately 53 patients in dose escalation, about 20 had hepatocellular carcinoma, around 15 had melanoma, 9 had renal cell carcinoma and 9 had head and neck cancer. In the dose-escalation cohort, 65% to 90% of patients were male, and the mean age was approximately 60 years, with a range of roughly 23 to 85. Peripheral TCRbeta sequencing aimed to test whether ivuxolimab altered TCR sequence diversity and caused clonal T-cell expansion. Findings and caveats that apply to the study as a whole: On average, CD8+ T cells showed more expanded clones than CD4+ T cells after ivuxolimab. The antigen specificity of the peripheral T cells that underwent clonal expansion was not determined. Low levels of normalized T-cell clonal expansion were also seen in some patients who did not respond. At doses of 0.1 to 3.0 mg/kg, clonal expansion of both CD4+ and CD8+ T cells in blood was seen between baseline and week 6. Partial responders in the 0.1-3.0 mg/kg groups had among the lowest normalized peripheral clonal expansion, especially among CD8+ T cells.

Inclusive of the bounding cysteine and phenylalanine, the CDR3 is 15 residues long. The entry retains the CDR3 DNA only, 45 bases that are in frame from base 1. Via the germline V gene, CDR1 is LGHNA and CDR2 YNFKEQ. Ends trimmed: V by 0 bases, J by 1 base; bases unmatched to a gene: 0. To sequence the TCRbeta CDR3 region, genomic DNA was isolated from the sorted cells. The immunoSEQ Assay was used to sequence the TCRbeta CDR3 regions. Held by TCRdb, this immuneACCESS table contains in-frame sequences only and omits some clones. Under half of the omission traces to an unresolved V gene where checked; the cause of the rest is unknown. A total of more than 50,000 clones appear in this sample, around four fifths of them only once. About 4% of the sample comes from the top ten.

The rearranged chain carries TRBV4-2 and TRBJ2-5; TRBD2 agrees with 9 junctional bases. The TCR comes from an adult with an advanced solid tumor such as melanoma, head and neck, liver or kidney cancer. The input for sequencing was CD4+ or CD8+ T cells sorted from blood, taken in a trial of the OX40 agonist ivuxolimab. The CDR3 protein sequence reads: CASSQEREGQETQYF. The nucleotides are TGTGCCAGCAGCCAAGAGCGGGAGGGCCAAGAGACCCAGTACTTC.